These 18 T cell receptor beta chains came from one sample sequenced in a study of T cell responses to AZD1222 COVID-19 vaccine. Assay used: immunoSEQ multiplex PCR; TCRdb lists only in-frame clones, some missing. Of about 66,000 clones in the sample, roughly 87% were seen once. The input for sequencing was peripheral blood, taken on day 0 of AZD1222 vaccination. These receptors all come from an adult in good health.

V usage is TRBV21-1 and J usage is TRBJ1-5; TRBD1, the D gene given by the table, was not confirmed from the DNA. TRBV21-1 is flagged as a pseudogene. CDR3 size: 16 residues. The CDR3 spells CASSKGGQGGNQPQHF. The CDR3 nucleotides read TGTGCCAGCAGCAAAGGGGGACAGGGGGGCAATCAGCCCCAGCATTTT.

V gene TRBV5-1 combines with J gene TRBJ2-5; 8 bases are shared with TRBD1. The germline CDR1 and CDR2 sequences are SGHRS and YFSETQ. The V segment lost 4 bases and the J segment 4 bases; nucleotides outside the gene matches: 6. CDR3 size: 14 residues. The CDR3 DNA reads TGCGCCAGCAGCCCAGGACAGGGTCGAGAGACCCAGTACTTC. Amino acids: CASSPGQGRETQYF. Full variable domain (outside the CDR3, taken from reference TRBV5-1 and TRBJ2-5): KAGVTQTPRYLIKTRGQQVTLSCSPISGHRSVSWYQQTPGQGLQFLFEYFSETQRNKGNFPGRFSGRQFSNSRSEMNVSTLELGDSALYLCASSPGQGRETQYFGPGTRLLVL.

V gene TRBV5-6 combines with J gene TRBJ1-2, with TRBD1 identical over 8 bases. After removal of 3 bases from V and 1 base from J, the junction contained 5 bases not matched to a gene. CDR1 is SGHDT and CDR2 is YYEEEE in the germline V gene. The CDR3 is made up of 15 amino acids. CDR3 region: CASSWGTGDNYGYTF. In DNA, the CDR3 is TGTGCCAGCAGCTGGGGGACAGGAGATAACTATGGCTACACCTTC.

The chain links TRBV6-5 to TRBJ2-7, with D maybe TRBD1 (5 bases). Germline CDR1 and CDR2: MNHEY and SVGAGI. The CDR3 loop spans 16 amino acids. Deletions cut 0 bases from V and 1 base from J, with 13 bases between. The DNA of the CDR3 is TGTGCCAGCAGTTACTCGTCCAGGGCCTTGTCCTACGAGCAGTACTTC. This encodes CASSYSSRALSYEQYF.

This chain's CDR3 is CASSDRDLGAYEQYF. In DNA, the CDR3 is TGTGCCAGCAGTGACCGGGACCTGGGGGCCTACGAGCAGTACTTC. The rearrangement uses TRBV28 and TRBJ2-7, with D possibly called TRBD1 or TRBD2 (5 bases each). This CDR3 comprises 15 residues. V gave up 5 bases and J gave up 2 bases, with 16 bases separating them. Germline CDR1 is MDHEN and CDR2 is SYDVKM. Full variable domain (remainder filled in from reference TRBV28 and TRBJ2-7): DVKVTQSSRYLVKRTGEKVFLECVQDMDHENMFWYRQDPGLGLRLIYFSYDVKMKEKGDIPEGYSVSREKKERFSLILESASTNQTSMYLCASSDRDLGAYEQYFGPGTRLTVT.

The rearrangement joins TRBV6-2 or TRBV6-3 to TRBJ1-1; D might be TRBD1 (6 bases). V dropped 6 bases and J dropped 0 bases, with 11 bases sitting between them. Germline loops: CDR1 MNHEY, CDR2 SVGEGT. The CDR3 runs to 14 residues. DNA for the CDR3: TGTGCCAGCAGCCTGGGGGGGCTGAACACTGAAGCTTTCTTT. Translated, it gives CASSLGGLNTEAFF.

This chain links TRBV19 with TRBJ2-7; tentative D call: TRBD2 (5 bases). The CDR3 length is 14 residues. Germline-derived CDR1 and CDR2 are LNHDA and SQIVND (reference sequence). V lost 5 bases and J 2 bases, leaving 13 bases between the germline ends. This CDR3 reads CASSSVGVTYEQYF. The CDR3 DNA sequence: TGTGCCAGTAGTTCGGTCGGGGTTACCTACGAGCAGTACTTC.

The V call is TRBV2, the J call TRBJ1-6; D may be TRBD1 (5 bases). CDR1 and CDR2 (germline): SNHLY, FYNNEI. This CDR3 spans 20 amino acids. V gave up 6 bases and J gave up 2 bases, with 26 bases separating them. The CDR3 nucleotides read TGTGCCAGCAGCGCGGCCGCCCCCGGGGTTCAGGGCCCCTATAATTCACCCCTCCACTTT. This codes for CASSAAAPGVQGPYNSPLHF.

This chain joins TRBV6-5 and TRBJ2-7, with 7 bases fitting TRBD1. V was pared by 0 bases and J by 1 base, with 0 bases of the junction left unmatched. The length of the CDR3 is 14 residues. Per the germline V gene, CDR1 is MNHEY and CDR2 is SVGAGI. This CDR3 is CASSYSRGSYEQYF. The CDR3 DNA follows: TGTGCCAGCAGTTACTCCAGGGGGTCCTACGAGCAGTACTTC.

This CDR3 reads CASSQDFRPGTQYF. CDR3 sequence (DNA): TGTGCCAGCAGCCAAGATTTCCGCCCCGGGACCCAGTACTTC. This chain joins TRBV4-2 and TRBJ2-5, with D unresolved. CDR1 and CDR2 from the germline V gene are LGHNA and YNFKEQ. The CDR3 length is 14 residues. Trimming shortened V by 0 bases and J by 7 bases, and 12 bases separated the two germline ends.

The rearrangement links TRBV10-1 to TRBJ1-2, with no clear D. Per the germline V gene, CDR1 is WNHNN and CDR2 is SYGVQD (reference sequence). V lost 3 bases to trimming and J lost 4 bases, with 9 bases between them. The CDR3 loop spans 13 amino acids. CDR3 protein: CASSDRPSYGYTF. CDR3 in DNA: TGCGCCAGCAGTGACCGGCCGTCCTATGGCTACACCTTC.

For the CDR3, the DNA is TGTGCCAGCAGCCAAGATGAAATCAAAAACATTCAGTACTTC. Its protein is CASSQDEIKNIQYF. V is TRBV5-4 and J is TRBJ2-4; D remains unclear. V lost 4 bases and J lost 3, with 11 bases in between. CDR1 is SGHNT and CDR2 is YYREEE in the germline V gene (reference sequence). The CDR3 sequence is 14 residues long.

The rearrangement uses TRBV2 and TRBJ1-5, with D uncertain. The germline gives CDR1 SNHLY, CDR2 FYNNEI. This CDR3 has 14 amino acids. Trimming pared 3 bases from V and 2 bases from J, leaving 8 bases between. The CDR3 sequence: CASSEAAGNQPQHF. Written as DNA, the CDR3 is TGTGCCAGCAGTGAGGCGGCAGGCAATCAGCCCCAGCATTTT.

This chain joins TRBV23-1 and TRBJ2-1; 7 nucleotides agree with TRBD1. TRBV23-1 is an ORF; its function is uncertain. The ends lost 5 bases at V and 2 bases at J; junction bases unmatched: 9. The CDR3 is 16 amino acids. The CDR3 region has the DNA TGCGCCAGCAGTACGGCTTGGGACAGACCCTACAATGAGCAGTTCTTC. It encodes CASSTAWDRPYNEQFF.

This chain joins TRBV12-5 and TRBJ1-2; 10 nucleotides line up with TRBD1. Germline CDR1 reads LGHNT; CDR2 reads FRNRAP. The CDR3 has 18 amino acids. V was pared by 2 bases and J by 4 bases, with 13 bases of the junction left unmatched. The CDR3 nucleotides are TGTGCTAGTGGTTTGCGGGACAGGGGATCCCTACTCGGCTATGGCTACACCTTC. It encodes CASGLRDRGSLLGYGYTF.

This chain uses TRBV5-5 with TRBJ1-2, with 7 bases identical to TRBD1. The CDR3 is 15 residues long. Per germline, CDR1 SGHKS and CDR2 YYEKEE (reference sequence). The V and J ends lost 0 bases and 6 bases, in that order; junction bases with no gene match: 8. The DNA for the CDR3 is TGTGCCAGCAGCTTGGCCGGCAGGGGGTGGGATGGCTACACCTTC. Protein: CASSLAGRGWDGYTF.

The V and J genes are TRBV4-2 and TRBJ1-2; no clear D gene. The CDR3 extends over 14 amino acids. V was shortened by 5 bases and J by 4 bases, with 14 bases between the two germline ends. Germline values: CDR1 LGHNA, CDR2 YNFKEQ. The CDR3 region is CASSDRNGPYGYTF. The CDR3 bases are TGTGCCAGCAGCGACCGTAACGGCCCCTATGGCTACACCTTC.

The rearrangement joins TRBV7-2 to TRBJ2-1; 15 nucleotides line up with TRBD2. Losses at the gene ends were 3 bases for V and 4 bases for J; bases not matched to a gene: 7. Germline V gene data show CDR1 as SGHTA and CDR2 as FQGNSA. The length of the CDR3 is 18 residues. As DNA, the CDR3 is TGTGCCAGCAGCTTGAACGGTGGACTAGCGGGAGGGTACAATGAGCAGTTCTTC. It encodes CASSLNGGLAGGYNEQFF.